This TCR beta chain was sequenced in a study of OX40 agonist ivuxolimab in advanced cancers. For the study at large: Dose-escalation patients' cancers were hepatocellular carcinoma, melanoma, renal cell or head and neck cancer.

General observations from the study: Blood T cells, both CD4+ and CD8+, expanded clonally by week 6 at 0.1 to 3.0 mg/kg. Normalized T-cell clonal expansion was also low in some nonresponders.

Germline CDR1 and CDR2: SGHRS and YFSETQ. This CDR3 is built from 13 residues. V was pared by 3 bases and J by 0 bases, with 7 bases between. The method was immunoSEQ multiplex PCR; TCRdb's version includes in-frame clones alone and lacks a portion of them. The table records tens of thousands of clones, around 90% of them present only once. As concerns this clone: The target antigen is unknown.

This specimen consisted of CD4+ or CD8+ T cells sorted from blood, obtained in a trial of the OX40 agonist ivuxolimab. This TCR was sampled from an adult with an advanced solid tumor such as melanoma, head and neck, liver or kidney cancer. The chain uses TRBV5-1 and TRBJ2-7; D not certain. The CDR3 bases are TGCGCCAGCAGCTCAGTTAGCTCCTACGAGCAGTACTTC. Protein sequence: CASSSVSSYEQYF. Variable domain in full (rest from reference TRBV5-1 and TRBJ2-7): KAGVTQTPRYLIKTRGQQVTLSCSPISGHRSVSWYQQTPGQGLQFLFEYFSETQRNKGNFPGRFSGRQFSNSRSEMNVSTLELGDSALYLCASSSVSSYEQYFGPGTRLTVT.